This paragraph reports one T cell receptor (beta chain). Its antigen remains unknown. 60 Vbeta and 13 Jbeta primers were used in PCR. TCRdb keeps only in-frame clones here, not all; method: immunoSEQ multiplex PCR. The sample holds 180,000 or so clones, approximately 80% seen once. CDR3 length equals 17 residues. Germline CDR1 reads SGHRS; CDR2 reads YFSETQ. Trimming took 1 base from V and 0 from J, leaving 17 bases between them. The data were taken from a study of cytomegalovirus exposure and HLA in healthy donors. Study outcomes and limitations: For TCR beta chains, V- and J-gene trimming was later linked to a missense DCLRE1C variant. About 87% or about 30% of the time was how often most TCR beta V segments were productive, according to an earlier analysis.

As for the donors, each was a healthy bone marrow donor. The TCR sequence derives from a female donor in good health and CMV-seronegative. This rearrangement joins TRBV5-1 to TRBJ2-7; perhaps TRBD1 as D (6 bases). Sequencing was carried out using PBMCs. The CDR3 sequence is CASSLYGQTQSSYEQYF. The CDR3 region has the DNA TGCGCCAGCAGCTTGTATGGACAGACACAGAGCTCCTACGAGCAGTACTTC.